The clone carrying this TCR beta chain was seen at least ten times. Its specificity is unknown. Germline CDR1 and CDR2: SGHTA and FQGTGA. Trimming removed 6 bases from V and 2 bases from J, with 15 bases in between. CDR3 size: 15 residues. Researchers prepared the TCRbeta library using unique molecular identifiers, the study reports. TCRdb re-called the PCR reads with MiXCR, one entry per CDR3 protein. Counted here are about 170,000 distinct CDR3 sequences, approximately 10% occurring once; the ten biggest clones make up under 15%. The sample belongs to a study of T-cell reconstitution after alpha-beta-depleted transplantation in children. Regarding the study as a whole: Newly produced T cells mostly provided counts and TCRbeta diversity after one year, as hyperexpanded clones declined.

This chain uses TRBV7-3 with TRBJ2-3; D may be TRBD1 (6 bases). Sequenced material: PBMCs, taken before TCRalphabeta/CD19-depleted stem cell transplant. The sequence derives from a boy between 2 and 10 years old with acute myeloid leukemia, due to receive a stem cell transplant. The CDR3 DNA reads as TGTGCCAGCAGGTCAAGAAGGGGGTCCACAGATACGCAGTATTTT. Amino acid sequence: CASRSRRGSTDTQYF.